This passage covers 16 T cell receptor beta chains from one sample sequenced in a study of sequential checkpoint blockade in melanoma (dated by TCRdb to about 2019). The label giving this sample's treatment or condition can be read as: randomized to nivolumab then ipilimumab (arm A) or the reverse (arm B). Libraries were made using the immunoSEQ multiplex PCR assay. TCRdb stores this immuneACCESS table with in-frame sequences only. Part of the clones is absent; in the studies checked, under half of the shortfall reflects unresolved V genes, and no reason is known for the rest. The sample table contains some 5,100 clones; only one count was recorded for less than 20% of them. The ten largest clones capture 15% to 20% of the sample. The sequencing used tumor tissue (inferred from file names), collected from a patient given nivolumab and ipilimumab in sequence. The receptor source for this set is a human donor with melanoma.

The chain combines TRBV18 with TRBJ1-6; D is unclear. Trimming removed 1 base at V and 6 bases at J, with 13 bases between. CDR3 size: 16 residues. CDR1 and CDR2 from the germline V gene are KGHSH and LQKENI. The CDR3 here is CASSPLRAGPNSPLHF. As DNA, the CDR3 is TGTGCCAGCTCACCACTGCGTGCAGGTCCTAATTCACCCCTCCACTTT.

V usage is TRBV28 and J usage is TRBJ1-2, with 8 bases lining up with TRBD1. This CDR3 spans 14 amino acids. With 4 bases clipped from V and 5 bases from J, the junction kept 6 bases outside the gene matches. Germline assignment: CDR1 MDHEN and CDR2 SYDVKM. The CDR3: CASSSGGFEYGYTF. Written as DNA, the CDR3 is TGTGCCAGCAGTTCAGGGGGCTTTGAGTATGGCTACACCTTC.

The chain combines TRBV19 with TRBJ1-1; the match to TRBD1 covers 8 bases. Germline V CDR1 and CDR2: LNHDA, SQIVND (reference sequence). The CDR3 contains 15 residues. V was clipped by 6 bases and J by 3 bases; unmatched bases: 9. In DNA form, the CDR3 reads TGTGCCAGTAGAAATCTAAACAGGGGGTACACTGAAGCTTTCTTT. Translating gives CASRNLNRGYTEAFF.

Many counts were recorded for this clone. The V gene is TRBV6-8, the J gene TRBJ1-2; the D gene is possibly TRBD1 (6 bases). This CDR3 has 13 amino acids. V lost 2 bases and J 9 bases, leaving 13 bases between the germline ends. Per the germline V gene, CDR1 is MNHGY and CDR2 is SAAAGT. DNA for the CDR3: TGTGCCAGCAGTTACGGTCAGGGGCGTAGCTACACCTTC. It encodes CASSYGQGRSYTF.

This clone is large within its sample. The chain has TRBV6-8 and TRBJ2-1; no reliable D call. The germline CDR1 and CDR2 sequences are MNHGY and SAAAGT. The V end was cut by 0 bases, the J end by 9 bases, with 9 bases between. The CDR3 runs to 13 residues. The DNA for the CDR3 is TGTGCCAGCAGTTACTCGATAGCTGGTGAGCAGTTCTTC. The encoded protein is CASSYSIAGEQFF.

This clone was counted only a few times. This chain joins TRBV2 and TRBJ1-5; no firm D call. V lost 3 bases, J lost 4 bases, and 13 bases lay in between. Germline loops: CDR1 SNHLY, CDR2 FYNNEI. The length of the CDR3 is 15 residues. The CDR3 DNA follows: TGTGCCAGCAGTGAGGGTACCACCAGAAATCAGCCCCAGCATTTT. This encodes CASSEGTTRNQPQHF.

V is TRBV18 and J is TRBJ2-1; 14 bases are shared with TRBD2. Germline CDR1 and CDR2: KGHSH and LQKENI. V was clipped by 3 bases and J by 9 bases; unmatched bases: 4. This CDR3 has 15 amino acids. CDR3 nucleotides: TGTGCCAGCTCACCTGGGACTAGCGGGGGTGGTGAGCAGTTCTTC. Its protein is CASSPGTSGGGEQFF.

This clone came up a few times. The chain uses TRBV28 and TRBJ1-6, with 8 bases matching TRBD1. CDR1 is MDHEN, CDR2 SYDVKM, per germline. The CDR3 is made up of 15 amino acids. With 5 bases clipped from V and 4 bases from J, the junction kept 4 bases outside the gene matches. CDR3: CASSPRTGYNSPLHF. The CDR3 region has the DNA TGTGCCAGCAGTCCACGGACAGGGTATAATTCACCCCTCCACTTT.

V and J are TRBV12-5 and TRBJ1-2; D is possibly TRBD1 (5 bases). The CDR3 is 13 amino acids. Trimming removed 5 bases at V and 7 bases at J, with 14 bases between. Germline assignment: CDR1 LGHNT and CDR2 FRNRAP. The DNA for the CDR3 is TGTGCTAGTGGTCTAGGGCTAAGGGGTGGCTACACCTTC. Amino acids: CASGLGLRGGYTF.

By sample share, this clone is medium-sized. V is TRBV9 and J is TRBJ2-2; a weak D match, TRBD2 (5 bases). This CDR3 has 14 amino acids. Trimming shortened V by 0 bases and J by 7 bases, and 10 bases separated the two germline ends. Germline CDR1 reads SGDLS; CDR2 reads YYNGEE. This CDR3 reads CASSVGGFGGELFF. CDR3 in DNA: TGTGCCAGCAGCGTAGGCGGGTTCGGCGGGGAGCTGTTTTTT.

The genes are TRBV18 and TRBJ2-7; 7 bases match TRBD2. The V and J ends lost 3 bases and 0 bases, in that order; junction bases with no gene match: 5. Looked up from germline, CDR1 is KGHSH and CDR2 is LQKENI. CDR3 length: 15 amino acids. CDR3 bases: TGTGCCAGCTCACCCAGCGGGGTTTACTCCTACGAGCAGTACTTC. This gives the protein CASSPSGVYSYEQYF.

This clone was recorded many times. The gene calls are TRBV6-8 and TRBJ2-5; no definite D call. Trimming stripped 0 bases from V and 1 base from J, with 9 bases between. The CDR3 has 15 residues. Germline values: CDR1 MNHGY, CDR2 SAAAGT. CDR3 sequence: CASSYSNGFQETQYF. The DNA for the CDR3 is TGTGCCAGCAGTTACTCGAACGGCTTCCAAGAGACCCAGTACTTC.

This clone is medium-sized. The gene calls are TRBV6-8 and TRBJ2-1; D gene unclear. This CDR3 is 16 amino acids long. Germline V lookup: CDR1 MNHGY, CDR2 SAAAGT. The germline V and J ends were trimmed by 0 bases and 10 bases, with 19 bases remaining between them. The CDR3 nucleotides read TGTGCCAGCAGTTACTCCCGAGGAGCAGACACGCTAGAGCAGTTCTTC. Its protein product is CASSYSRGADTLEQFF.

By sample share, this clone is hyperexpanded. This chain uses TRBV6-1 with TRBJ2-1; TRBD2 agrees at 14 bases. The CDR3 spans 15 residues. V shed 1 base, J shed 10 bases, and the junction held 3 bases outside the gene matches. Per the germline V gene, CDR1 is MNHNS and CDR2 is SASEGT. The CDR3 here is CASSEGLAGGREQFF. In DNA, the CDR3 is TGTGCCAGCAGTGAAGGACTAGCGGGGGGGCGAGAGCAGTTCTTC.

This clone is medium-sized within its sample. This sequence joins TRBV28 and TRBJ1-6; 7 bases fit TRBD1. V lost 2 bases to trimming and J lost 7 bases; unmatched junction nucleotides: 8. CDR1 and CDR2 (germline): MDHEN, SYDVKM. The CDR3 totals 16 residues. The CDR3 bases are TGTGCCAGCAGTTTAATATCCGGGACAGCGAATTCACCCCTCCACTTT. It is translated as CASSLISGTANSPLHF.

This clone was observed at least ten times. This chain connects TRBV28 to TRBJ2-7, with 9 nucleotides matching TRBD1. The V and J ends lost 2 bases and 6 bases, in that order; junction bases with no gene match: 5. The CDR3 runs 14 residues. Germline V lookup: CDR1 MDHEN, CDR2 SYDVKM. The DNA for the CDR3 is TGTGCCAGCAGTTTAGCCGGGACAGGGTTCGAGCAGTACTTC. It translates to CASSLAGTGFEQYF.